The present T cell receptor (beta chain) was sequenced within a study of shared clonotypes between healthy human individuals. Study details: Serving as donors were two women and a few men, whose ages spanned 18 to 49.

Germline CDR1 and CDR2: MNHNS and SASEGT. V was shortened by 1 base and J by 1 base, with 12 bases between the two germline ends. There are 16 residues in the CDR3. As concerns this clone: Its target is unknown.

The assay used deep level. Clones were sequenced by immunoSEQ multiplex PCR, and TCRdb holds only the in-frame ones, with some missing. The table lists some 490,000 clones, approximately 78% of them singletons. General study findings and limits: Represented genetic and exposure-history diversity was restricted by having few donors.

The chain is built from TRBV6-1 and TRBJ2-3; D is unresolved. The receptor comes from a woman aged 40 to 50 in good health. Some clones in this sample may be carry-over from other donors' samples. Input material: PBMCs. The CDR3 DNA is TGTGCCAGCAGTGAAGTGGCTGCGGTACGCACAGATACGCAGTATTTT. Translation: CASSEVAAVRTDTQYF.